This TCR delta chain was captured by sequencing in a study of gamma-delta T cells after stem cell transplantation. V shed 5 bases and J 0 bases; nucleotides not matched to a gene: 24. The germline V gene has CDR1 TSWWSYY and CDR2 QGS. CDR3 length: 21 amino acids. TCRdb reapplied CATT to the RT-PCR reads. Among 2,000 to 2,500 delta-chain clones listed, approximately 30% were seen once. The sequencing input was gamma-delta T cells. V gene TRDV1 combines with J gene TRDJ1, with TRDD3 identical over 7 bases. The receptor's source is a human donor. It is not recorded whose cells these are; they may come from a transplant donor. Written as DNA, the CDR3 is TGTGCTCTTGGGATGCTACAGGCGATTCAATACTGGGGATCTTACACCGATAAACTCATCTTT. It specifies CALGMLQAIQYWGSYTDKLIF.